This T cell receptor (beta chain) appears in the sequencing data of a study of blood T cells in healthy people across ages. Study summary: About one barcoded beta molecule per two T cells was the capture yield of template switching.

This clonotype was counted a few times. Its antigen is still unknown. Whole-study findings and limits: There was a strong correlation between TCR beta diversity and naive T cell percentage.

With a J-beta primer mix and a sample-barcoded 5' primer, a second PCR ran roughly 6 to 12 cycles. Each cDNA was tagged by a template-switch adaptor containing 12 random nucleotides. TCRdb redid the calling of the 5' RACE reads with MiXCR, one entry per CDR3 protein. The sample carries 600,000 to 850,000 distinct CDR3 sequences, more than 40% recorded once. The specimen was blood. This TCR was recovered from a woman aged 60-75 years in good health.

Here the CDR3 DNA reads TGCGCCAGCAGCCAAGATCTAGCACTAGCGGACTACAATGAGCAGTTCTTC. Translating it yields CASSQDLALADYNEQFF. V usage is TRBV4-1 and J usage is TRBJ2-1, with 8 nucleotides matching TRBD2. This CDR3 is 17 amino acids long. Trimming cost V 0 bases and J 3 bases; bases outside gene matches: 7. Germline V gene lookup returns CDR1 MGHRA and CDR2 YSYEKL.